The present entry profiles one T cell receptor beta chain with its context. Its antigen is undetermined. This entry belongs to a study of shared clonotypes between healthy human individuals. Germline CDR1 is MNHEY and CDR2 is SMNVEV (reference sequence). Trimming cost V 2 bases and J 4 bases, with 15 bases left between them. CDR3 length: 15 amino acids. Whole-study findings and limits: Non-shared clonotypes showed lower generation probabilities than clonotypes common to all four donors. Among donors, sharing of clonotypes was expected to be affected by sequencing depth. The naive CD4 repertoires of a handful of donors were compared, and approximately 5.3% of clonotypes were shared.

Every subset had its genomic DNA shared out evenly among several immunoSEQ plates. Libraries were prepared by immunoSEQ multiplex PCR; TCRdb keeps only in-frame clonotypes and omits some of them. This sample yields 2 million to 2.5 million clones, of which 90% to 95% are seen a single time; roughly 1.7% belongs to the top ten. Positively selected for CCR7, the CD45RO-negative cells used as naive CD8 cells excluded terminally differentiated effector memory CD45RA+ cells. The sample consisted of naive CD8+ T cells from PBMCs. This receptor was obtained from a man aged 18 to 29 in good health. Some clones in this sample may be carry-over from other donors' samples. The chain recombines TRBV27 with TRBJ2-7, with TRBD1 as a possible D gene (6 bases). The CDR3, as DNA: TGTGCCAGCAGTTTAAAAGGGACATTCGCGTACGAGCAGTACTTC. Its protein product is CASSLKGTFAYEQYF.